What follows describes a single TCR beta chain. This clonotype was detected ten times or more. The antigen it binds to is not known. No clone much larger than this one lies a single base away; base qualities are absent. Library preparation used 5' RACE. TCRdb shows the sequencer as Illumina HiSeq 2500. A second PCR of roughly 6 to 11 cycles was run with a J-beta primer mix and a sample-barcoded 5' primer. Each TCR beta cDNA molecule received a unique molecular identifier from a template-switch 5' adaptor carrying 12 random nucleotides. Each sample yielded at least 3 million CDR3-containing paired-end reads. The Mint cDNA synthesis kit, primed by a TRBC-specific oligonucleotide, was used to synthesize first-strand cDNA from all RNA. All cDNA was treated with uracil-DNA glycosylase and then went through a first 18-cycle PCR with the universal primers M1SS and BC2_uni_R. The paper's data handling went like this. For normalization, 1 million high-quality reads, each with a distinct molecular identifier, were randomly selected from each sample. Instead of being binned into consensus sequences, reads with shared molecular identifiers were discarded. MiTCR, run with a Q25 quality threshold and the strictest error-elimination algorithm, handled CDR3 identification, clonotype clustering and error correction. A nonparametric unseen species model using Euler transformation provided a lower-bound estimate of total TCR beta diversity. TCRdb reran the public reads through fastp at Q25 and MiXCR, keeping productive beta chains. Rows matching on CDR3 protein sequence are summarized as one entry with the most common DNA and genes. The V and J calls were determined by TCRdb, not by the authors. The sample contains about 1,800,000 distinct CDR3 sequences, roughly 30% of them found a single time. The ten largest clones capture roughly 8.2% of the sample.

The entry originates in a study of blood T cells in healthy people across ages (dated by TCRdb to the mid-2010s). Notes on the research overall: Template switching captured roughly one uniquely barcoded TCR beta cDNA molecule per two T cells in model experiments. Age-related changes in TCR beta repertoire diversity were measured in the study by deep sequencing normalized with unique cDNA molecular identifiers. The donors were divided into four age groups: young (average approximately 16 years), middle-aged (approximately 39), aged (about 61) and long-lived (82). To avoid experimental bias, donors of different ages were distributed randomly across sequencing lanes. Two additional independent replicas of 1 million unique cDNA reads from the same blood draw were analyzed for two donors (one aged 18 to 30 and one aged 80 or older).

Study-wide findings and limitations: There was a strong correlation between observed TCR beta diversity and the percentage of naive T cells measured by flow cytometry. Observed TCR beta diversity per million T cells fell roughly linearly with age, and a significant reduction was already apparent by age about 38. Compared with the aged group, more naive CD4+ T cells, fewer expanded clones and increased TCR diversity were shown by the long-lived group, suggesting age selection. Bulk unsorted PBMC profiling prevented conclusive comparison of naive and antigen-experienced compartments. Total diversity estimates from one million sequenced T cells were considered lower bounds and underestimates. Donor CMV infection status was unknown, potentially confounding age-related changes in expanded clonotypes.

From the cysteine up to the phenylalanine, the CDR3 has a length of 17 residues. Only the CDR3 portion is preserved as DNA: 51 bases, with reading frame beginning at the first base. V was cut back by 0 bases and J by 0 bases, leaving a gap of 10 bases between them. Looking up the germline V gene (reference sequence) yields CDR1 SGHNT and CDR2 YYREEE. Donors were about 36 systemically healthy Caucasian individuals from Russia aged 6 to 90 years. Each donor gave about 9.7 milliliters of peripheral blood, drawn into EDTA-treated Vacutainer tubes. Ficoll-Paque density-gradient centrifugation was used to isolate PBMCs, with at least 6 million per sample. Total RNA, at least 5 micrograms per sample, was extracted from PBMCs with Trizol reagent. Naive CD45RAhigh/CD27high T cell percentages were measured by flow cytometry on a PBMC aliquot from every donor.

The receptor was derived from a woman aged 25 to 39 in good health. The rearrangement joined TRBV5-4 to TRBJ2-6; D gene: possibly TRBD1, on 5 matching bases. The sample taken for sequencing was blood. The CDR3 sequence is CASSLGDSNSGANVLTF. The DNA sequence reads TGTGCCAGCAGCTTGGGAGACAGTAACTCTGGGGCCAACGTCCTGACTTTC.